The rows below give T cell receptor beta chains drawn from one sample of a study of cytomegalovirus exposure and HLA in healthy donors. Profiling relied on immunoSEQ multiplex PCR, and the TCRdb table lists in-frame clones only, not all of them. The data contain 85,000 to 120,000 clones, approximately 64% of them singletons. The sequenced material came from PBMCs. Receptors were obtained from a human donor in good health. The CDR3 runs from the conserved cysteine through the conserved F or W. The D gene is left open where the match is weak. Size values are once, few and many counts, or a class for expanded clones, and some rows have none.

clone_size	v_call	j_call	cdr3_length	d_call	cdr3_aa	cdr3_nt
few	TRBV4-1	TRBJ2-7	15	TRBD1	CASSQPTGASSEQYF	TGCGCCAGCAGCCAGCCGACAGGGGCGAGCTCCGAGCAGTACTTC
.	TRBV5-1	TRBJ2-3	14	TRBD2	CASSRTSGTDTQYF	TGCGCCAGCAGCCGAACTAGCGGTACAGATACGCAGTATTTT
.	TRBV4-1	TRBJ1-4	16	.	CASSQGGGLGNEKLFF	TGCGCCAGCAGCCAAGGGGGGGGATTGGGTAATGAAAAACTGTTTTTT
.	TRBV6-6	TRBJ1-4	15	TRBD1	CASSRQGLTNEKLFF	TGTGCCAGCAGCCGACAGGGTTTAACTAATGAAAAACTGTTTTTT
.	TRBV5-4	TRBJ2-5	17	TRBD2	CASSLEGRGRYQETQYF	TGTGCCAGCAGCTTGGAGGGTCGCGGGAGGTACCAAGAGACCCAGTACTTC
.	TRBV7-7	TRBJ2-5	12	.	CASSPARETQYF	TGTGCCAGCAGCCCCGCTCGGGAGACCCAGTACTTC
.	TRBV11-3	TRBJ2-7	14	TRBD2	CASSLGGSYGEQYF	TGTGCCAGCAGCTTGGGAGGGTCGTATGGCGAGCAGTACTTC
.	TRBV27	TRBJ2-1	16	TRBD2	CASSSRLAEPYNEQFF	TGTGCCAGCAGTTCCAGACTAGCGGAACCCTACAATGAGCAGTTCTTC
.	TRBV27	TRBJ2-5	15	.	CASSIGGVPGETQYF	TGTGCCAGCAGCATCGGAGGGGTACCGGGAGAGACCCAGTACTTC
.	TRBV4-1	TRBJ1-5	13	.	CASSQGANQPQHF	TGCGCCAGCAGCCAGGGGGCCAATCAGCCCCAGCATTTT
few	TRBV28	TRBJ2-7	16	TRBD2	CASKGTSGLGRYEQYF	TGTGCCAGCAAAGGGACTAGCGGTCTTGGTAGGTACGAGCAGTACTTC
.	TRBV28	TRBJ2-7	16	TRBD2	CASSLSTSEPSYEQYF	TGTGCCAGCAGTTTATCCACTAGCGAGCCCTCCTACGAGCAGTACTTC
.	TRBV7-9	TRBJ2-2	14	.	CASSVDSFTGELFF	TGTGCCAGCAGCGTGGACAGCTTCACCGGGGAGCTGTTTTTT
.	TRBV4-1	TRBJ2-3	16	.	CASSQMTRGNTDTQYF	TGCGCCAGCAGCCAGATGACTAGGGGAAACACAGATACGCAGTATTTT
once	TRBV5-5	TRBJ2-7	13	.	CASSPGISYEQYF	TGTGCCAGCAGCCCCGGGATATCCTACGAGCAGTACTTC
.	TRBV28	TRBJ2-7	16	.	CASSLLAVPPYYEQYF	TGTGCCAGCAGTTTACTAGCCGTCCCTCCATACTACGAGCAGTACTTC
.	TRBV10-3	TRBJ2-7	16	TRBD2	CAISGGLAGTTYEQYF	TGTGCCATCAGTGGGGGACTAGCGGGAACTACCTACGAGCAGTACTTC
.	TRBV14	TRBJ1-5	13	.	CASSSTGSQPQHF	TGTGCCAGCAGCTCTACAGGGTCCCAGCCCCAGCATTTT
.	TRBV5-8	TRBJ1-3	13	.	CASSLGRVDTIYF	TGTGCCAGCAGCTTGGGACGGGTTGACACCATATATTTT
.	TRBV5-1	TRBJ2-3	17	TRBD2	CASSLTSGSLSSDTQYF	TGCGCCAGCAGCTTGACTAGCGGGAGTTTAAGTTCAGATACGCAGTATTTT
few	TRBV30	TRBJ1-6	13	.	CAWSVRGNSPLHF	TGTGCCTGGAGTGTACGCGGTAATTCACCCCTCCACTTT
few	TRBV2	TRBJ1-1	15	TRBD1	CASSGGTGLNTEAFF	TGTGCCAGCAGTGGAGGGACAGGGTTGAACACTGAAGCTTTCTTT
few	TRBV6-6	TRBJ1-1	14	.	CASSLDSQNTEAFF	TGTGCCAGCAGTCTGGACAGCCAGAACACTGAAGCTTTCTTT
once	TRBV29-1	TRBJ2-2	13	.	CSARLANTGELFF	TGCAGCGCTCGTCTGGCAAACACCGGGGAGCTGTTTTTT
few	TRBV15	TRBJ2-1	16	TRBD2	CATSRVVRTSLNEQFF	TGTGCCACCAGCAGAGTAGTTCGGACTAGCTTAAATGAGCAGTTCTTC
few	TRBV27	TRBJ2-7	13	.	CASSFSGNYEQYF	TGTGCCAGCAGTTTCTCAGGGAATTACGAGCAGTACTTC
few	TRBV6-1	TRBJ1-5	14	.	CASSESTSGQPQHF	TGTGCCAGCAGTGAATCAACTTCGGGACAGCCCCAGCATTTT
.	TRBV29-1	TRBJ2-1	12	.	CSALGGYNEQFF	TGCAGCGCCCTCGGGGGTTACAATGAGCAGTTCTTC
few	TRBV27	TRBJ2-7	14	TRBD2	CASSLIAGAAEQYF	TGTGCCAGCAGTTTAATAGCGGGAGCAGCTGAGCAGTACTTC